A single sample gave rise to the 4 T cell receptor beta chains below, sequenced in a study of T cells after yellow fever vaccination. Each CDR3 protein gets one entry after TCRdb re-called the 5' RACE reads with MiXCR. The sample shows 550,000 to 750,000 distinct CDR3 sequences, approximately 15% of them seen only once. Specimen: PBMCs, collected on the day of the yellow fever booster vaccination. The receptors derive from a man younger than 40 who received the YFV17D yellow fever vaccine.

This clonotype came up a few times. The gene calls are TRBV20-1 and TRBJ2-6; tentatively, D is TRBD1 (6 bases). Germline CDR1 reads DFQATT; CDR2 reads SNEGSKA (reference sequence). There are 15 residues in the CDR3. The V end was cut by 6 bases, the J end by 0 bases, with 12 bases between. This chain's CDR3 is CSAMTGSSGANVLTF. CDR3 in DNA: TGCAGTGCCATGACAGGTTCCTCTGGGGCCAACGTCCTGACTTTC.

This clonotype appeared a few times. This chain joins TRBV20-1 and TRBJ1-1, with D uncertain. CDR1 is DFQATT and CDR2 is SNEGSKA in the germline V gene (reference sequence). The CDR3 spans 11 residues. V lost 6 bases and J 2 bases, leaving 7 bases between the germline ends. The CDR3, as DNA: TGCAGTGCGTGGAAAAACACTGAAGCTTTCTTT. The encoded protein is CSAWKNTEAFF.

This clonotype appeared a few times. The genes are TRBV7-2 and TRBJ2-3, with D possibly called TRBD1 or TRBD2 (5 bases each). V lost 5 bases and J lost 5, with 14 bases in between. CDR1 is SGHTA, CDR2 FQGNSA, per germline. CDR3 size: 14 residues. The CDR3 reads CASSHEGPRDTQYF. CDR3 in DNA: TGTGCCAGCAGCCATGAGGGACCCCGAGATACGCAGTATTTT.

The chain has TRBV7-9 and TRBJ2-3, with D perhaps given as TRBD1 or TRBD2 (5 bases each). CDR3 length equals 16 residues. Trimming shortened V by 5 bases and J by 0 bases, and 15 bases separated the two germline ends. The V gene's germline CDR1 is SEHNR and CDR2 FQNEAQ (reference sequence). The CDR3 protein is CASSPSPGQSTDTQYF. The CDR3 DNA reads as TGTGCCAGCAGCCCCAGCCCGGGGCAAAGCACAGATACGCAGTATTTT.